Here is one TCR beta chain with its context. Its target is unknown. The junction does not match germline at one end; this may be a read error. The entry originates in a study of multiple sclerosis patients with progressive multifocal leukoencephalopathy. Study-level results: TRBV and TRBJ usage showed no common pattern when PML developed.

The CDR3 has 15 amino acids. Germline V CDR1 and CDR2: MGHRA, YSYEKL. Synthetic inline TR CDR3 controls covering all V-J pairings were spiked into each PCR. Repertoires were generated with immunoSEQ multiplex PCR, while TCRdb's copy carries only in-frame clones and drops some. The sample consists of 25,000 to 35,000 clones, 80% to 95% of them appearing once. Time point noted: before natalizumab initiation. The origin of this receptor is a man aged 25 to 40 with multiple sclerosis. The chain has TRBV4-1 and TRBJ2-7, with D perhaps given as TRBD1 or TRBD2 (5 bases each). The sequenced sample was PBMCs. The CDR3 reads CASSQEASTGTKSCF. The CDR3 DNA follows: TGCGCCAGCAGCCAGGAGGCCAGTACCGGGACCAAAAGTTGCTTC.